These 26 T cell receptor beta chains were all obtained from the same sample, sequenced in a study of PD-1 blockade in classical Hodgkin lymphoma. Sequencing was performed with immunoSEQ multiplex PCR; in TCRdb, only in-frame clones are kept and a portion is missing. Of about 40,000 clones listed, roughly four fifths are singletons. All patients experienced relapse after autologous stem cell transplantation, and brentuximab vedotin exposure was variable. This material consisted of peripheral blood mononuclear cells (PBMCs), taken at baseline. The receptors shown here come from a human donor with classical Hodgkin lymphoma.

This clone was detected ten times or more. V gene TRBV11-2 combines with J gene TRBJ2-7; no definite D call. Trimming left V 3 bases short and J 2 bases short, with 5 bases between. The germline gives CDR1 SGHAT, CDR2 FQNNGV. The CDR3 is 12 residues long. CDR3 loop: CASSFKAYEQYF. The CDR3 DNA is TGTGCCAGCAGCTTTAAGGCCTACGAGCAGTACTTC.

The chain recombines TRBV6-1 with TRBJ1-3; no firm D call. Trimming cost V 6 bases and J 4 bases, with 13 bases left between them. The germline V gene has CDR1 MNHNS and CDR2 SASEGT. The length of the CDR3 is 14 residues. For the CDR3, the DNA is TGTGCCAGCAGAGGCCCCTTCACAGGAAACACCATATATTTT. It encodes CASRGPFTGNTIYF.

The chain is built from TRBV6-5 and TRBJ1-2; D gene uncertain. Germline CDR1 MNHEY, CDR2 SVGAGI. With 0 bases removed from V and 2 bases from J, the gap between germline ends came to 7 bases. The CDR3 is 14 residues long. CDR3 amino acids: CASSYSMGNYGYTF. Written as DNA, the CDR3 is TGTGCCAGCAGTTACTCGATGGGGAACTATGGCTACACCTTC.

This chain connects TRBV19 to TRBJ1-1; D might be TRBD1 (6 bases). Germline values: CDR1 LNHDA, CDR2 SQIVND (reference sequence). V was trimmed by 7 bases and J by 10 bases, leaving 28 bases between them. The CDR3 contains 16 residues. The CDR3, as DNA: TGTGCCAGTAAAATGGGGGCGGAGGTTTCTGAGGTGGTAGCTTTCTTT. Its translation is CASKMGAEVSEVVAFF. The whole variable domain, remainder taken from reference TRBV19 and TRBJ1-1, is DGGITQSPKYLFRKEGQNVTLSCEQNLNHDAMYWYRQDPGQGLRLIYYSQIVNDFQKGDIAEGYSVSREKKESFPLTVTSAQKNPTAFYLCASKMGAEVSEVVAFFGQGTRLTVV.

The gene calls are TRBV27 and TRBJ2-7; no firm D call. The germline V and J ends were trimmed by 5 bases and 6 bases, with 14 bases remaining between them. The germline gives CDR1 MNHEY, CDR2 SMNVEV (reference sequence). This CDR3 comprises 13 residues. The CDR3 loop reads CASSPRLNSEQYF. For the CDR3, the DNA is TGTGCCAGCAGTCCAAGGCTGAATTCCGAGCAGTACTTC.

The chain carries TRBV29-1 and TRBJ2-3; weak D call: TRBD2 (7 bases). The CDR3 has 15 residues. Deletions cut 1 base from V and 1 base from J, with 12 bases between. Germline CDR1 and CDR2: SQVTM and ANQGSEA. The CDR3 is CSVEGGGRGTDTQYF. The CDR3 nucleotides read TGCAGCGTTGAAGGGGGGGGCCGAGGCACAGATACGCAGTATTTT.

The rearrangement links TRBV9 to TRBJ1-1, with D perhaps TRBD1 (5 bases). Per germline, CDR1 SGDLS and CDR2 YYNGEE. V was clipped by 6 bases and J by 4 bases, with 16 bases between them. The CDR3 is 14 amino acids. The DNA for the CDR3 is TGTGCCAGCACCCCCCCGGGGGGACTCACTGAAGCTTTCTTT. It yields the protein CASTPPGGLTEAFF. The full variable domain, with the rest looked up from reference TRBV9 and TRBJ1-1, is DSGVTQTPKHLITATGQRVTLRCSPRSGDLSVYWYQQSLDQGLQFLIQYYNGEERAKGNILERFSAQQFPDLHSELNLSSLELGDSALYFCASTPPGGLTEAFFGQGTRLTVV.

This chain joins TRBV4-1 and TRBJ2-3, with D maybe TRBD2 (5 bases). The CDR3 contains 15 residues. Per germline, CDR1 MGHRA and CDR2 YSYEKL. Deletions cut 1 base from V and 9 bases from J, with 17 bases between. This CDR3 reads CASSQAVGSIGTQYF. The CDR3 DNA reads TGCGCCAGCAGCCAAGCGGTAGGGAGCATAGGGACGCAGTATTTT.

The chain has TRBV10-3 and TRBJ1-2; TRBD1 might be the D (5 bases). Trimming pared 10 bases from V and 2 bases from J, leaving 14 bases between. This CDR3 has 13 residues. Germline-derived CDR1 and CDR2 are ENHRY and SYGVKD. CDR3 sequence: CATSNAGNYGYTF. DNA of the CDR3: TGTGCCACCTCGAACGCAGGGAACTATGGCTACACCTTC.

CDR3: CASSFRRTGGYTF. CDR3 bases: TGTGCCAGCAGTTTCCGCCGGACAGGCGGCTACACCTTC. V usage is TRBV28 and J usage is TRBJ1-2; 7 bases map to TRBD1. This CDR3 has 13 residues. The germline V gene encodes CDR1 MDHEN and CDR2 SYDVKM. V was pared by 3 bases and J by 8 bases, with 6 bases of the junction left unmatched.

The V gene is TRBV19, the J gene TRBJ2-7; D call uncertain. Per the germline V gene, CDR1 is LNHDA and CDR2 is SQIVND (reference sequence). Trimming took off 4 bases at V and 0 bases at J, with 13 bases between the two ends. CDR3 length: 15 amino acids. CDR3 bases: TGTGCCAGTAGTACCTCTACTTATCGCTCCTACGAGCAGTACTTC. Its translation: CASSTSTYRSYEQYF.

As DNA, the CDR3 is TGTGCCAGCAGCAAAGTCGGCGGGACTAGCGGGAGGACTCGATTCAATGAGCAGTTCTTC. Translation: CASSKVGGTSGRTRFNEQFF. The chain links TRBV21-1 to TRBJ2-1; the table's D call, TRBD2, has no DNA check behind it. TRBV21-1 is a pseudogene segment. The CDR3 extends over 20 amino acids.

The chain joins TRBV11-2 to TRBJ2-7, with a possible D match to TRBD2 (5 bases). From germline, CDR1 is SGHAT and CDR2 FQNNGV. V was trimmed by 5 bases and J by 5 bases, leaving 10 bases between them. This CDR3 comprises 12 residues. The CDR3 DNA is TGTGCCAGCAGCCTACTAGTTCACGAGCAGTACTTC. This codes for CASSLLVHEQYF.

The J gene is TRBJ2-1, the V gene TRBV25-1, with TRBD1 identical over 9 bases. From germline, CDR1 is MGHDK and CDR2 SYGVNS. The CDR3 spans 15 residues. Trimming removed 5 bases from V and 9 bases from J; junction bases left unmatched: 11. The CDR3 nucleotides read TGTGCCAGCAGTAAAGCCGGGACAGGGTCGGGTGAGCAGTTCTTC. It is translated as CASSKAGTGSGEQFF.

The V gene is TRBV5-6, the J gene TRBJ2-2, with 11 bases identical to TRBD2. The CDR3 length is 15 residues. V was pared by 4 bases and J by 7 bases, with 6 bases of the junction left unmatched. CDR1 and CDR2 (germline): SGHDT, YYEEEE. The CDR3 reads CASSPLAGDSGELFF. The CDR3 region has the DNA TGTGCCAGCAGCCCACTAGCGGGAGATAGCGGGGAGCTGTTTTTT. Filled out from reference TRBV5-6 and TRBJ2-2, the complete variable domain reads DAGVTQSPTHLIKTRGQQVTLRCSPKSGHDTVSWYQQALGQGPQFIFQYYEEEERQRGNFPDRFSGHQFPNYSSELNVNALLLGDSALYLCASSPLAGDSGELFFGEGSRLTVL.

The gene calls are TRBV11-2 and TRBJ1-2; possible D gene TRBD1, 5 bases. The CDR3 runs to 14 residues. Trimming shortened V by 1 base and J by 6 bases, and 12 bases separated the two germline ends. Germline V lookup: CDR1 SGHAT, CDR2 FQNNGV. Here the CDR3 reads CASSLASREDGYTF. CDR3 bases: TGTGCCAGCAGCTTAGCAAGCAGGGAGGATGGCTACACCTTC.

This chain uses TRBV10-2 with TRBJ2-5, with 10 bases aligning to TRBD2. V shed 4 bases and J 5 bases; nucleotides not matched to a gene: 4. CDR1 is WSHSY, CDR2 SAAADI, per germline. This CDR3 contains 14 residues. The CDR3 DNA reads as TGCGCCAGCAGTGGGACTAGCGGCCAGGAGACCCAGTACTTC. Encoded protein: CASSGTSGQETQYF.

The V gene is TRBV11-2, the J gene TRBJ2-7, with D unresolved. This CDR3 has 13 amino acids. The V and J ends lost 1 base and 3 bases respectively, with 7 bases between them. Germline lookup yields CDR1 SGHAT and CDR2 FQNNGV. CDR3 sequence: CASSLGTHYEQYF. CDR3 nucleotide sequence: TGTGCCAGCAGCTTAGGGACCCACTACGAGCAGTACTTC.

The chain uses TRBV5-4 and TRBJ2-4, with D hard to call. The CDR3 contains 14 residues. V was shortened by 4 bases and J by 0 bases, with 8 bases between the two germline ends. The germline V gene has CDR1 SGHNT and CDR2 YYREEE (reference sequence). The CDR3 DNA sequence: TGTGCCAGCAGCCCACAAGTAGCCAAAAACATTCAGTACTTC. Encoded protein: CASSPQVAKNIQYF.

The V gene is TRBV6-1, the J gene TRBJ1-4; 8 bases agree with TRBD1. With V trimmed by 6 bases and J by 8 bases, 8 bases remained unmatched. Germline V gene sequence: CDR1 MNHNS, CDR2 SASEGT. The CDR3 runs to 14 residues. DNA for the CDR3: TGTGCCAGCAGCCAAGGACAGGGAAGCGAAAAACTGTTTTTT. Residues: CASSQGQGSEKLFF.

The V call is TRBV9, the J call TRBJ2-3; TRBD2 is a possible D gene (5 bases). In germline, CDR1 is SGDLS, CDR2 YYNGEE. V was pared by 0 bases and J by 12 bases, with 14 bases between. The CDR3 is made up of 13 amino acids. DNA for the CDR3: TGTGCCAGCAGCGTAGATTGGCTAGCATCCCAGTATTTT. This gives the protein CASSVDWLASQYF.

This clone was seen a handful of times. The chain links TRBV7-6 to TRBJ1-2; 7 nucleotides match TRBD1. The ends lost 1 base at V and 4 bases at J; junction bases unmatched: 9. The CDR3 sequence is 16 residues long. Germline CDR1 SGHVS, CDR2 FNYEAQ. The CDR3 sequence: CASSLVPTGTVYGYTF. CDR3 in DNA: TGTGCCAGCAGCTTAGTCCCGACAGGGACGGTCTATGGCTACACCTTC.

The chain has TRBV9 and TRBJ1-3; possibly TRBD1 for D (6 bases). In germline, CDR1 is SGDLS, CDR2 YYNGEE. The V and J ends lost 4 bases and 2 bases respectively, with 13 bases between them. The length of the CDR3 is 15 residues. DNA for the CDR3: TGTGCCAGCAGCACTGGACAGTCTACTGGAAACACCATATATTTT. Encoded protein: CASSTGQSTGNTIYF.

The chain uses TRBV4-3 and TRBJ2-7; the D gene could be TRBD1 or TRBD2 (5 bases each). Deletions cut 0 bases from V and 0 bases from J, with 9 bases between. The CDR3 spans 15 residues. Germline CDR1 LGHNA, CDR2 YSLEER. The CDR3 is CASSQEAGSSYEQYF. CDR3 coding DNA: TGCGCCAGCAGCCAAGAGGCAGGGAGCTCCTACGAGCAGTACTTC.

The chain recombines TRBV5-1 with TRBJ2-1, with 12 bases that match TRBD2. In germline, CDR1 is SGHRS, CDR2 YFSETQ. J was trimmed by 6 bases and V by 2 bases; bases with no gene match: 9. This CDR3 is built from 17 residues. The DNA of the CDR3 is TGCGCCAGCAGCTTAAGGACTAGCGGGGTCGGGCGCAATGAGCAGTTCTTC. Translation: CASSLRTSGVGRNEQFF.

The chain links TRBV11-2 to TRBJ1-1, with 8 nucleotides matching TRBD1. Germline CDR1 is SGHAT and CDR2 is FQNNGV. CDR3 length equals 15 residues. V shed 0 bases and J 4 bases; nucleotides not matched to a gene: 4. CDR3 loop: CASSLDLTGATEAFF. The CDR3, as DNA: TGTGCCAGCAGCTTAGATCTGACAGGGGCCACTGAAGCTTTCTTT.